Sequencing of this T cell receptor beta chain was carried out in a study of T cell responses to AZD1222 COVID-19 vaccine. Measured with immunoSEQ multiplex PCR; TCRdb has only the in-frame clones, and not every one. The sample shows 140,000 to 150,000 clones, more than 70% of them seen only once. The CDR3 spans 13 residues. Germline V gene data show CDR1 as LNHDA and CDR2 as SQIVND (reference sequence). V was pared by 5 bases and J by 2 bases, with 10 bases between. The sample was peripheral blood, taken 28 days after the second AZD1222 dose. This rearrangement joins TRBV19 to TRBJ2-7; the D gene is possibly TRBD2 (5 bases). The sequence was collected from an adult who received the AZD1222 COVID-19 vaccine. CDR3 nucleotides: TGTGCCAGTAGTCTCGGAGGCCCCTACGAGCAGTACTTC. Translated, it gives CASSLGGPYEQYF.